This T cell receptor beta chain was recorded in a study of CD8+ T cells in alopecia areata listed by TCRdb under 2018. About the investigation overall: Treated patients were enrolled in an open-label pilot trial of oral tofacitinib at 5 to 10 mg twice daily for moderate-to-severe alopecia areata. In both human patients and the C3H/HeJ mouse model, the study applied high-throughput TCRbeta sequencing to look at T cell clonal expansion in alopecia areata. Clonality in the scalp was compared among normal scalp (n=4), patchy alopecia areata scalp (n=8), and alopecia totalis/universalis scalp (n=8). RNA was extracted with the PAXgene miRNA kit for fixed scalp, the miRNeasy kit for PBMCs, and the RNeasy kit for mouse skin. Scalp tissue and sorted CD4+ and CD8+ peripheral blood T cells from patchy and totalis/universalis alopecia areata patients and from healthy controls were covered by human TCRbeta sequencing. Patients received tofacitinib for 6 to 18 months and were then followed off drug for 6 months to check for delayed response and recurrence. immunoSEQ multiplex PCR using 35 Vbeta forward primers and 13 Jbeta reverse primers was used to amplify TCRbeta CDR3 regions. Biopsies were taken from tofacitinib-treated patients at baseline and at 4 and 24 weeks of treatment, and a later scalp biopsy was taken in several of the tofacitinib-treated patients. General findings and caveats noted by the study authors: Compared with normal scalp, lesional scalp had higher clonality and more expanded CD8+ clones, particularly in alopecia totalis/universalis, a pattern that suggests antigenic drive. Resident alphabeta T cells in normal human skin are also sequenced, complicating scalp TCR repertoire analysis, unlike mouse skin dominated by gammadelta T cells. Shared TCR sequences between patients were less evident than in mice, which may be partly attributable to HLA diversity in the patient population.

Details on this clone: This clone's antigen is unknown. Base qualities are not provided; no much larger clone lies one nucleotide away. Other DNA variants within this sample encode the same CDR3.

Relative to germline, V is 2 bases shorter and J is 1 base shorter, with 3 bases between their ends. The germline V gene specifies SGHRS as CDR1 and YFSETQ as CDR2. The CDR3 numbers 12 residues from cysteine through phenylalanine. This entry keeps only the CDR3 DNA: 36 bases, framed from base 1. According to the study, the label for this sample's time point signals: baseline before oral tofacitinib. Peripheral blood and lesional scalp punch biopsies were obtained from patients with alopecia areata. PBMCs were isolated by density centrifugation and stained for CD3, CD4 and CD8, and CD4+ and CD8+ T cells were sorted on a FACSAria. Library prep was done by the immunoSEQ multiplex PCR assay. To provide template for TCR sequencing, every sample had RNA extracted and reverse transcribed into cDNA. SuperScript III was used to make first-strand cDNA, primed with a 2:1 mix of oligo-dT and random hexamers. Amplification bias was assessed with a synthetic immune receptor repertoire, and residual bias was removed computationally. In the paper's pipeline: After raw reads were preprocessed to remove errors, the CDR3 was defined following IMGT conventions as running from the conserved cysteine to phenylalanine. Clonality was calculated as 1 minus Shannon entropy normalized by log2 of the number of productive unique TCRs. Whether each scalp clone was CD4 or CD8 was inferred by checking scalp TCRbeta sequences against the CD4 and CD8 repertoires from sorted blood. TCRdb stores this immuneACCESS table with in-frame sequences only. Part of the clones is absent; in the studies checked, under half of the shortfall reflects unresolved V genes, and no reason is known for the rest. That table is the source of V, J and clone size, and D and trimming were worked out from the DNA. A total of hundreds of thousands of clones appear in this sample, 50% to 60% of them only once. The ten most abundant clones make up 0.45% of the sample.

The chain is made from TRBV5-1 and TRBJ2-5, with the D gene call left open. Sequenced material: CD4+ T cells sorted from blood, taken at week 0. This sequence was found in a human donor with alopecia areata. The DNA sequence follows: TGCGCCAGCAGCTTATCCCAAGAGACCCAGTACTTC. This codes for CASSLSQETQYF.